This TCR beta chain comes out of a study of T-cell memory formation after mild COVID-19. The germline gives CDR1 MGHDK, CDR2 SYGVNS. The CDR3 totals 13 residues. The V and J ends lost 6 bases and 6 bases respectively, with 15 bases between them. Overall study results and limits: Clones contracting across day 15 to 85 had a balanced CD4/CD8 profile; later expanding clones leaned CD4+.

A remark on this clonotype: The antigen is not known.

TCRdb re-analysed the 5' RACE reads in MiXCR, keeping a single row per CDR3 protein. Of roughly 450,000 distinct CDR3 sequences listed, 18% were seen once; the top ten hold around an eighth. This sequence was found in an adult woman who had mild COVID-19 (a few samples of this study predate the infection). Cell type and time point are not known. Sequenced: PBMCs or a T cell subset sorted from them (not recorded which). The chain employs TRBV25-1 and TRBJ2-7; D gene unclear. CDR3 in DNA: TGTGCCAGCAGCCGCCGCGCGAGTTTCGAGCAGTACTTC. This codes for CASSRRASFEQYF.